Each of the 4 T cell receptor beta chains below was sequenced from the same sample in a study of blood T cell repertoires in COVID-19 (dated by TCRdb to 2018 to 2021). Libraries were built with the immunoSEQ multiplex PCR assay. The immuneACCESS repertoire file appears here via TCRdb, limited to in-frame rearrangements. These files lack a portion of the clones; in checked studies, under half of the deficit traces to unresolved V genes, and the cause of the others is not known. The sample has about 30,000 clones on record, 88% of them singletons. In total, the top ten clones hold roughly a quarter of the sample. The sequencing input was peripheral blood. Receptor source: a human donor in a cohort sampled during active COVID-19.

The chain has TRBV9 and TRBJ1-1; 7 nucleotides align to TRBD1. Trimming took 4 bases from V and 0 from J; bases not matched to a gene: 6. Germline V lookup: CDR1 SGDLS, CDR2 YYNGEE. CDR3 length equals 15 residues. In DNA, the CDR3 is TGTGCCAGCAGCCCGGACAGGACATTGAACACTGAAGCTTTCTTT. Amino acid sequence: CASSPDRTLNTEAFF.

The chain has TRBV12-3 or TRBV12-4 and TRBJ2-5; D is undetermined. This CDR3 has 11 residues. V was shortened by 3 bases and J by 4 bases, with 3 bases between the two germline ends. This CDR3 reads CASSFRETQYF. DNA for the CDR3: TGTGCCAGCAGTTTCAGAGAGACCCAGTACTTC.

Only a few counts were recorded for this clone. This chain uses TRBV30 with TRBJ1-1; TRBD1 agrees at 8 bases. The germline V gene has CDR1 GTSNPN and CDR2 SVGIG (reference sequence). The CDR3 runs to 15 residues. With 2 bases clipped from V and 4 bases from J, the junction kept 9 bases outside the gene matches. CDR3 residues: CAWSPLDREGTEAFF. The DNA of the CDR3 is TGTGCCTGGAGTCCCCTGGACAGGGAGGGCACTGAAGCTTTCTTT.

The chain links TRBV3-1 (or the pseudogene TRBV3-2) to TRBJ1-4, with unresolved D. Per the germline V gene, CDR1 is LGHDT and CDR2 is YNNKEL (reference sequence). V shed 2 bases and J shed 5 bases, with 6 bases lying between them. CDR3 size: 13 residues. The CDR3 sequence is CASSQRGNEKLFF. CDR3 coding DNA: TGTGCCAGCAGCCAAAGAGGGAATGAAAAACTGTTTTTT.